Described below is a single TCR beta chain sequence and its context. CDR1 LGHDT and CDR2 YNNKEL come from the germline V gene (reference sequence). Trimming cost V 0 bases and J 4 bases; bases outside gene matches: 17. The CDR3 length is 22 residues. The entry originates in a study of regulatory T cells in long-lasting Graves disease. Study details: Those Graves' patients who were newly diagnosed had been on antithyroid drugs under 3 months.

Researchers made TCR beta libraries by using iRepertoire HTBI primers and running Arm-PCR on CDR3 regions. TCRdb re-analysed the multiplex PCR reads in MiXCR, keeping a single row per CDR3 protein. The sample consists of 360,000 or so distinct CDR3 sequences, roughly 17% of them appearing once. Time point in this sample: newly diagnosed GD, antithyroid drugs for less than 3 months. Making the TCR library involved RNA that had been extracted from PBMCs. Roughly 10 milliliters of peripheral blood went into EDTA tubes. The same sample was also studied in work on T cells in Graves' hyperthyroidism and ophthalmopathy. This second study notes: Diagnosis rested on symptoms, serum thyroxine and TRAb, thyroid ultrasound, and orbital computed tomography.

The sequencing here drew on peripheral blood mononuclear cells (PBMCs), taken at new diagnosis, from a patient treated with antithyroid drugs. The chain combines TRBV3-1 with TRBJ2-2; 13 nucleotides line up with TRBD2. This TCR came from a woman aged 18-29 years with Graves disease. The CDR3 DNA reads as TGTGCCAGCAGCCAAGAGCTCCGGGGACTAGCGGGGCTTAAGGCCCGCACCGGGGAGCTGTTTTTT. Its translation: CASSQELRGLAGLKARTGELFF.